The 16 T cell receptor beta chains presented below share a single source sample, sequenced in a study of blood T cell repertoires in COVID-19. The assay was immunoSEQ multiplex PCR, and TCRdb's table has in-frame clones only and misses some. The table records around 250,000 clones, roughly 89% of them present only once. What was sequenced was peripheral blood. The receptors shown here come from a middle-aged woman who had recovered from COVID-19.

The chain combines TRBV5-1 with TRBJ2-1; D perhaps matches TRBD2 (6 bases). The CDR3 spans 15 residues. The V end lost 4 bases, the J end lost 0 bases, and 11 bases lay between the germline ends. Germline lookup yields CDR1 SGHRS and CDR2 YFSETQ. CDR3 residues: CASSILTSSYNEQFF. The CDR3 coding sequence is TGCGCCAGCAGCATACTGACTAGCTCCTACAATGAGCAGTTCTTC.

V is TRBV12-3 or TRBV12-4 and J is TRBJ1-2, with 8 bases that match TRBD1. After removal of 7 bases from V and 4 bases from J, the junction contained 2 bases not matched to a gene. The CDR3 loop spans 12 amino acids. The DNA of the CDR3 is TGTGCCAGCACAGGGGGCTTCTATGGCTACACCTTC. Residues: CASTGGFYGYTF.

This chain joins TRBV4-2 and TRBJ1-1; TRBD1 aligns across 9 bases. Germline CDR1 reads LGHNA; CDR2 reads YNFKEQ. This CDR3 comprises 18 residues. The V gene end was trimmed by 0 bases and the J gene end by 0 bases; junction bases not matched to a gene: 8. The CDR3 region is CASSQELGTGYLNTEAFF. The CDR3 DNA follows: TGTGCCAGCAGCCAAGAGTTAGGGACAGGGTACCTGAACACTGAAGCTTTCTTT.

The chain joins TRBV7-2 to TRBJ2-2; 8 bases map to TRBD1. This CDR3 spans 16 amino acids. Germline CDR1 reads SGHTA; CDR2 reads FQGNSA. V shed 4 bases, J shed 5 bases, and the junction held 9 bases outside the gene matches. The CDR3 DNA reads as TGTGCCAGCAGCTCCGTATCAGGGGGCAGGACCGGGGAGCTGTTTTTT. Protein: CASSSVSGGRTGELFF.

The V and J genes are TRBV6-6 and TRBJ1-5; 7 bases are shared with TRBD1. There are 18 residues in the CDR3. J lost 5 bases, V lost 5 bases, and 18 bases had no gene match. Germline V gene lookup returns CDR1 MNHNY and CDR2 SVGAGI (reference sequence). The CDR3 here is CASSPSSTGARGDQPQHF. The CDR3 DNA is TGTGCCAGCAGTCCTTCATCCACAGGGGCCCGTGGCGATCAGCCCCAGCATTTT.

This chain uses TRBV2 with TRBJ1-5; D is possibly TRBD1 (6 bases). In germline, CDR1 is SNHLY, CDR2 FYNNEI. The CDR3 is 13 amino acids. V was trimmed by 6 bases and J by 5 bases, leaving 11 bases between them. CDR3 in amino acids: CASSQDSHQPQHF. CDR3 bases: TGTGCCAGCAGCCAGGACAGCCATCAGCCCCAGCATTTT.

V and J are TRBV2 and TRBJ2-7, with D perhaps matching TRBD1 (6 bases). V was cut by 5 bases and J by 5 bases, with 7 bases left in between. The CDR3 has 11 residues. Germline assignment: CDR1 SNHLY and CDR2 FYNNEI. The CDR3: CASSQGNEQYF. CDR3 in DNA: TGTGCCAGCAGTCAGGGGAACGAGCAGTACTTC.

The chain is built from TRBV30 and TRBJ2-2; a possible D gene is TRBD1 (5 bases). Trimming stripped 3 bases from V and 4 bases from J, with 9 bases between. This CDR3 has 13 residues. Germline assignment: CDR1 GTSNPN and CDR2 SVGIG (reference sequence). The CDR3 loop is CAWSQGSTGELFF. DNA of the CDR3: TGTGCCTGGAGCCAGGGATCCACCGGGGAGCTGTTTTTT.

The chain links TRBV4-2 to TRBJ2-7; the match to TRBD2 covers 11 bases. Unmatched junction bases numbered 7, after V lost 3 bases and J lost 6 bases. This CDR3 contains 15 residues. Germline V gene sequence: CDR1 LGHNA, CDR2 YNFKEQ. In DNA, the CDR3 is TGTGCCAGCAGCCACACCCTAGCGGGAGGCTCCGAGCAGTACTTC. Its protein is CASSHTLAGGSEQYF.

V and J are TRBV30 and TRBJ2-1; 7 bases match TRBD2. The CDR3 spans 15 residues. CDR1 is GTSNPN, CDR2 SVGIG, per germline (reference sequence). V was pared by 2 bases and J by 5 bases, with 9 bases of the junction left unmatched. In nucleotides, the CDR3 is TGTGCCTGGAGTCTAGGACTAGTCCATAACAATGAGCAGTTCTTC. It encodes CAWSLGLVHNNEQFF.

The chain is built from TRBV21-1 and TRBJ2-7; the table's D call TRBD1 went unverified against the DNA. TRBV21-1 is a documented pseudogene. The CDR3 spans 17 residues. The CDR3 DNA is TGTGCCAGCACCCAGCTTGGGCAGGCCGATAAATCCTACGAGCAGTACTTC. As protein: CASTQLGQADKSYEQYF.

V gene TRBV6-6 combines with J gene TRBJ1-2, with D possibly matching TRBD1 (5 bases). V lost 6 bases to trimming and J lost 4 bases, with 12 bases between them. The germline CDR1 and CDR2 sequences are MNHNY and SVGAGI (reference sequence). This CDR3 contains 13 residues. The CDR3 bases are TGTGCCAGCAGGGATCGGCAGGGCTATGGCTACACCTTC. It is translated as CASRDRQGYGYTF.

The chain couples TRBV19 to TRBJ2-3, with no clear D. V was shortened by 3 bases and J by 2 bases, with 6 bases between the two germline ends. CDR3 length: 13 residues. The germline gives CDR1 LNHDA, CDR2 SQIVND (reference sequence). CDR3 sequence reads: CASSMPDTDTQYF. The CDR3 DNA reads as TGTGCCAGTAGTATGCCAGACACAGATACGCAGTATTTT.

The rearrangement uses TRBV5-4 and TRBJ2-1; TRBD2 matches at 11 bases. V dropped 10 bases and J dropped 5; count of bases not matched to a gene: 5. This CDR3 is 13 amino acids long. Germline CDR1 and CDR2: SGHNT and YYREEE (reference sequence). The CDR3, as DNA: TGTGCCGGAGGGACTAGCGGAAACAATGAGCAGTTCTTC. This codes for CAGGTSGNNEQFF.

The J gene is TRBJ2-3, the V gene TRBV13, with TRBD2 as a possible D gene (6 bases). CDR1 PRHDT and CDR2 FYEKMQ come from the germline V gene (reference sequence). Trimming pared 5 bases from V and 6 bases from J, leaving 33 bases between. The CDR3 contains 20 residues. The CDR3, as DNA: TGTGCCAGCAGCGGACGGGGAGCCGGGACTCCTGAACGACTGTGGGATACGCAGTATTTT. Translation: CASSGRGAGTPERLWDTQYF.

Notes on this clone: This same CDR3 is encoded by further DNA sequences in the sample. CDR3 sequence reads: CASSLVLASSYEQYF. In DNA form, the CDR3 reads TGTGCCAGCAGCTTAGTACTAGCGAGCTCCTACGAGCAGTACTTC. The chain couples TRBV11-2 to TRBJ2-7; 7 nucleotides line up with TRBD2. Germline CDR1 SGHAT, CDR2 FQNNGV. CDR3 length: 15 amino acids. Trimming removed 1 base from V and 0 bases from J; junction bases left unmatched: 3.